This T cell receptor (beta chain) was identified during a study of tumor-infiltrating lymphocytes in oesophageal squamous cell carcinoma. Germline CDR1 reads SGHNT; CDR2 reads YENEEA. The CDR3 is 17 amino acids. V trimming: 2 bases; J trimming: 7 bases; junction bases outside the gene matches: 13. TCRdb ran MiXCR on the PCR reads and lists one entry per CDR3 protein. The data show about 13,000 distinct CDR3 sequences, 45% to 65% seen once. This clonotype was seen repeatedly, ten times or more. This TCR derives from a male donor with esophageal squamous cell carcinoma. The chain carries TRBV11-3 and TRBJ2-7; TRBD2 matches at 11 bases. The sequenced material came from esophageal tumor tissue. The CDR3 DNA sequence: TGTGCCAGCAGCTTAACTGCCGGGACTAGCGGAACGGGAGAGCAGTACTTC. Protein product: CASSLTAGTSGTGEQYF.